Each of the 26 T cell receptor beta chains below was sequenced from the same sample in a study of T cells in Graves' hyperthyroidism and ophthalmopathy. The investigators amplified TCR beta CDR3 regions from RNA transcripts. Primed by the HTBI set, a first-round RT-PCR was run on the TCR CDR3. TCRdb independently ran MiXCR on the multiplex PCR reads; one entry per CDR3 protein. The sample records under 400,000 distinct CDR3 sequences, less than 20% being singletons. The sequencing input was blood. The receptor source for this set is a woman aged 18-30 years with Graves' hyperthyroidism that later progressed to Graves' ophthalmopathy.

This clonotype was counted ten times or more. The rearrangement uses TRBV20-1 and TRBJ1-4; D gene uncertain. The germline V gene has CDR1 DFQATT and CDR2 SNEGSKA (reference sequence). This CDR3 is built from 14 residues. With 3 bases removed from V and 0 bases from J, the gap between germline ends came to 8 bases. CDR3 region: CSASKASTNEKLFF. In nucleotides, the CDR3 is TGCAGTGCTAGTAAGGCGTCAACTAATGAAAAACTGTTTTTT.

The table lists this clonotype with many counts. The rearrangement uses TRBV20-1 and TRBJ1-2; D is unresolved. CDR1 is DFQATT, CDR2 SNEGSKA, per germline (reference sequence). This CDR3 contains 13 residues. CDR3 sequence reads: CSTLGRDLYGYTF. CDR3 sequence (DNA): TGCAGCACCCTTGGACGCGATCTTTATGGCTACACCTTC.

This clonotype was found many times. This sequence joins TRBV2 and TRBJ1-2; D is undetermined. Trimming stripped 10 bases from V and 0 bases from J, with 12 bases between. The CDR3 has 13 residues. The germline V gene encodes CDR1 SNHLY and CDR2 FYNNEI. For the CDR3, the DNA is TGTGCCACGGATCAGCGAGCTAACTATGGCTACACCTTC. The encoded protein is CATDQRANYGYTF.

This clonotype appeared many times. The chain couples TRBV30 to TRBJ2-1; 11 nucleotides agree with TRBD2. The germline CDR1 and CDR2 sequences are GTSNPN and SVGIG (reference sequence). The J segment lost 7 bases and the V segment lost 0 bases, leaving 11 bases of the junction unmatched. The CDR3 totals 17 residues. Here the CDR3 DNA reads TGTGCCTGGAGTGTCCAAGGTAGCGGGAGGGCCTGGAATGAGCAGTTCTTC. Translation gives CAWSVQGSGRAWNEQFF. Full variable domain (missing parts from reference TRBV30 and TRBJ2-1): SQTIHQWPATLVQPVGSPLSLECTVEGTSNPNLYWYRQAAGRGLQLLFYSVGIGQISSEVPQNLSASRPQDRQFILSSKKLLLSDSGFYLCAWSVQGSGRAWNEQFFGPGTRLTVL.

This clonotype has ten or more counts. The chain recombines TRBV7-4 with TRBJ1-1; D remains ambiguous. This CDR3 comprises 17 residues. Germline loops: CDR1 SGHVT, CDR2 SQSDAQ. Trimming removed 5 bases at V and 0 bases at J, with 19 bases between. In nucleotides, the CDR3 is TGTGCCAGCAGCCCCCACCTACGAGGGTCCGTGAACACTGAAGCTTTCTTT. As protein: CASSPHLRGSVNTEAFF.

This clonotype appeared many times. The genes are TRBV27 and TRBJ1-5; 8 nucleotides match TRBD1. Germline V gives CDR1 MNHEY, CDR2 SMNVEV (reference sequence). J gave up 6 bases and V 4 bases, and 5 bases lay outside the gene matches. The CDR3 has 14 amino acids. The CDR3, as DNA: TGTGCCAGCAGTTCACAGGGGGTCTCTCAGCCCCAGCATTTT. It is translated as CASSSQGVSQPQHF.

This clonotype came up many times. V usage is TRBV6-2 or TRBV6-3 and J usage is TRBJ2-3; maybe TRBD1 (5 bases). There are 18 residues in the CDR3. Germline V gives CDR1 MNHEY, CDR2 SVGEGT. Between the trimmed V and J ends, which lost 0 bases and 2 bases, there was a span of 18 bases. This CDR3 is CASSYSVVPRQTTDTQYF. DNA for the CDR3: TGTGCCAGCAGTTACTCGGTGGTCCCTCGACAGACCACAGATACGCAGTATTTT.

The sample holds many counts of this clonotype. V is TRBV28 and J is TRBJ1-3; 8 bases are shared with TRBD1. CDR1 is MDHEN and CDR2 is SYDVKM in the germline V gene. This CDR3 is 13 amino acids long. Unmatched junction bases numbered 2, after V lost 5 bases and J lost 5 bases. CDR3 bases: TGTGCCAGCAGTCGGACAGGGAGAAACACCATATATTTT. Amino acid sequence: CASSRTGRNTIYF. The full variable domain, with the rest looked up from reference TRBV28 and TRBJ1-3, is DVKVTQSSRYLVKRTGEKVFLECVQDMDHENMFWYRQDPGLGLRLIYFSYDVKMKEKGDIPEGYSVSREKKERFSLILESASTNQTSMYLCASSRTGRNTIYFGEGSWLTVV.

The sample holds many counts of this clonotype. The chain uses TRBV27 and TRBJ1-1, with 9 nucleotides matching TRBD1. CDR1 is MNHEY and CDR2 is SMNVEV in the germline V gene (reference sequence). V was clipped by 2 bases and J by 2 bases; unmatched bases: 3. CDR3 length equals 15 residues. CDR3: CASSLPGQGNTEAFF. CDR3 coding DNA: TGTGCCAGCAGTTTACCGGGACAGGGAAACACTGAAGCTTTCTTT.

This clonotype appeared many times. The V and J genes are TRBV28 and TRBJ2-2; 14 bases are a match to TRBD2. The V gene's germline CDR1 is MDHEN and CDR2 SYDVKM. This CDR3 region has 18 residues. The V gene end was trimmed by 8 bases and the J gene end by 6 bases; junction bases not matched to a gene: 14. The CDR3 DNA is TGTGCCAGCGGAACTGTCCCGGGACTAGCGGGGGCAGCCGGGGAGCTGTTTTTT. This gives the protein CASGTVPGLAGAAGELFF.

There are many counts of this clonotype. The chain joins TRBV20-1 to TRBJ1-5; 9 positions agree with TRBD1. The CDR3 covers 15 residues. V trimming: 3 bases; J trimming: 2 bases; junction bases outside the gene matches: 5. Germline lookup yields CDR1 DFQATT and CDR2 SNEGSKA (reference sequence). CDR3 amino acids: CSASLTGGRNQPQHF. In DNA, the CDR3 is TGCAGTGCTAGCTTAACAGGGGGCCGCAATCAGCCCCAGCATTTT.

This clonotype was recorded at least ten times. The chain employs TRBV10-3 and TRBJ2-5; 10 bases line up with TRBD1. The CDR3 contains 14 residues. Per the germline V gene, CDR1 is ENHRY and CDR2 is SYGVKD. The trim removed 3 bases at V and 4 bases at J, leaving 2 bases unmatched. CDR3 residues: CAISEGTGVETQYF. The CDR3 coding sequence is TGTGCCATCAGTGAAGGGACAGGGGTAGAGACCCAGTACTTC.

This clonotype was found many times. The chain employs TRBV7-9 and TRBJ2-5, with TRBD1 identical over 7 bases. The J segment lost 0 bases and the V segment lost 6 bases, leaving 10 bases of the junction unmatched. Germline V gives CDR1 SEHNR, CDR2 FQNEAQ (reference sequence). The CDR3 spans 16 residues. For the CDR3, the DNA is TGTGCCAGCAGACCGAAACAGGGGCCAAACCAAGAGACCCAGTACTTC. Translated, it gives CASRPKQGPNQETQYF.

The chain links TRBV5-8 to TRBJ2-7; 8 bases are shared with TRBD2. Germline values: CDR1 SGHTS, CDR2 YDEGEE. The trim removed 2 bases at V and 3 bases at J, leaving 4 bases unmatched. The CDR3 has 14 amino acids. The CDR3 DNA reads as TGTGCCAGCAGCTTTAGCGGGATCGGCTACGAGCAGTACTTC. Encoded protein: CASSFSGIGYEQYF.

This clonotype came up a few times. The chain employs TRBV6-1 and TRBJ1-5; 10 positions match TRBD1. Unmatched junction bases numbered 10, after V lost 10 bases and J lost 4 bases. Per germline, CDR1 MNHNS and CDR2 SASEGT. The CDR3 has 15 residues. CDR3 in DNA: TGTGCCACAAGGGGACAGGGGACCCCTAATCAGCCCCAGCATTTT. Protein sequence: CATRGQGTPNQPQHF.

This clonotype was counted many times. The chain joins TRBV27 to TRBJ1-5; D is possibly TRBD1 (5 bases). V gave up 5 bases and J gave up 6 bases, with 8 bases separating them. CDR1 is MNHEY, CDR2 SMNVEV, per germline (reference sequence). The CDR3 contains 12 residues. This chain's CDR3 is CASSGGGQPQHF. CDR3 DNA sequence: TGTGCCAGCAGTGGGGGAGGTCAGCCCCAGCATTTT.

There are many counts of this clonotype. The chain is built from TRBV11-2 and TRBJ2-3; 8 positions match TRBD2. J gave up 1 base and V 2 bases, and 5 bases lay outside the gene matches. Germline V gives CDR1 SGHAT, CDR2 FQNNGV. The CDR3 sequence is 16 residues long. CDR3 residues: CASSLRTSLRTDTQYF. CDR3 in DNA: TGTGCCAGCAGCTTAAGGACTAGCCTCCGCACAGATACGCAGTATTTT.

This clonotype was picked up a small number of times. The chain uses TRBV5-1 and TRBJ2-5; D remains unclear. V shed 0 bases and J shed 1 base, with 4 bases lying between them. CDR1 and CDR2 (germline): SGHRS, YFSETQ. This CDR3 spans 13 amino acids. The DNA for the CDR3 is TGCGCCAGCAGCTTGGCTACCCAAGAGACCCAGTACTTC. It is translated as CASSLATQETQYF.

This clonotype was recorded many times. The chain combines TRBV28 with TRBJ2-5, with D uncertain. The CDR3 consists of 14 residues. Germline lookup yields CDR1 MDHEN and CDR2 SYDVKM. Between the trimmed V and J ends, which lost 10 bases and 5 bases, there was a span of 20 bases. CDR3 nucleotide sequence: TGTGCCACCTCCGACACCGGTGGTTGGGAGACCCAGTACTTC. It codes for CATSDTGGWETQYF. The variable domain in full, completed from reference TRBV28 and TRBJ2-5, reads DVKVTQSSRYLVKRTGEKVFLECVQDMDHENMFWYRQDPGLGLRLIYFSYDVKMKEKGDIPEGYSVSREKKERFSLILESASTNQTSMYLCATSDTGGWETQYFGPGTRLLVL.

This clonotype was detected ten times or more. The CDR3 region has the DNA TGTGCCAGCAGCCAAGGAGAGGACGAGCAGTACTTC. This translates into CASSQGEDEQYF. This chain joins TRBV3-2 and TRBJ2-7. TRBV3-2 is shown as a pseudogene. This CDR3 has 12 amino acids.

This clonotype was detected many times. The rearrangement uses TRBV2 and TRBJ2-7; D might be TRBD1 or TRBD2, each matching 5 bases. CDR3 length: 14 amino acids. Germline loops: CDR1 SNHLY, CDR2 FYNNEI. Trimming shortened V by 8 bases and J by 0 bases, and 14 bases separated the two germline ends. CDR3 sequence (DNA): TGTGCCAGCTCAGATAGGGACGGCTCCTACGAGCAGTACTTC. Amino acids: CASSDRDGSYEQYF.

This clonotype has a count of ten or more. The rearrangement joins TRBV7-8 to TRBJ2-3, with 9 nucleotides matching TRBD1. V dropped 5 bases and J dropped 0; count of bases not matched to a gene: 24. The CDR3 consists of 22 residues. The germline V gene encodes CDR1 SGHVS and CDR2 FQNEAQ. The DNA for the CDR3 is TGTGCCAGCAGCCTTATTTTTGGGGACAGGGCGCGGACTAGTGGAAGCACAGATACGCAGTATTTT. It codes for CASSLIFGDRARTSGSTDTQYF.

This clonotype was seen repeatedly, ten times or more. V gene TRBV6-2 or TRBV6-3 combines with J gene TRBJ2-3; the D gene is possibly TRBD2 (6 bases). Germline values: CDR1 MNHEY, CDR2 SVGEGT. The CDR3 sequence is 14 residues long. The V end lost 10 bases, the J end lost 1 base, and 15 bases lay between the germline ends. The CDR3 nucleotides read TGTGCCACCGCGCCCGGACTACGCACAGATACGCAGTATTTT. It is translated as CATAPGLRTDTQYF.

This clonotype was detected many times. The chain links TRBV29-1 to TRBJ2-1, with D unclear. Per the germline V gene, CDR1 is SQVTM and CDR2 is ANQGSEA. The CDR3 is 13 residues long. The V end lost 3 bases, the J end lost 0 bases, and 6 bases lay between the germline ends. CDR3 coding DNA: TGCAGCGTTGACCCAGGCTCCTACAATGAGCAGTTCTTC. Protein sequence: CSVDPGSYNEQFF.

This clonotype was counted only a few times. The V call is TRBV6-1, the J call TRBJ2-1; the match to TRBD2 covers 11 bases. The germline V gene has CDR1 MNHNS and CDR2 SASEGT. Trimming at V came to 7 bases and at J to 7 bases, leaving 9 bases not matched to a gene. This CDR3 spans 15 amino acids. The CDR3: CASTSLAGVRNEQFF. CDR3 DNA: TGTGCCAGCACCTCACTAGCGGGAGTTAGGAATGAGCAGTTCTTC.

This clonotype was detected only a few times. The junction and the germline gene differ at one end; a read error may be behind it. Here the CDR3 reads CASSPTYSGVDF. CDR3 in DNA: TGTGCCAGCAGCCCCACTTATAGCGGGGTCGACTTC. The chain uses TRBV6-1 and TRBJ2-5; TRBD2 matches 8 bases. From germline, CDR1 is MNHNS and CDR2 SASEGT. The CDR3 has 12 amino acids.